The present T cell receptor beta chain was sequenced within a study of blood T cells in healthy people across ages. Caucasian individuals from Russia who were healthy and aged about 6 to 95 acted as donors. Each sample used at least 6 million PBMCs. Alongside a J-beta primer mix, a sample-barcoded 5' primer served in a second PCR lasting about 7 to 12 cycles. Each CDR3 protein gets one entry after TCRdb re-called the 5' RACE reads with MiXCR. The data show 850,000 to 1,000,000 distinct CDR3 sequences, approximately 50% seen once. The CDR3 extends over 15 amino acids. With V trimmed by 5 bases and J by 3 bases, 8 bases remained unmatched. Germline V gene data show CDR1 as MDHEN and CDR2 as SYDVKM.

This receptor was identified in a woman aged 60-70 years in good health. The rearrangement uses TRBV28 and TRBJ2-7, with 9 bases aligning to TRBD1. Sequencing was done on a sample of blood. Written as DNA, the CDR3 is TGTGCCAGCAGTCCCATGTCGACAGGGGGCTACGAGCAGTACTTC. Protein product: CASSPMSTGGYEQYF.